This T cell receptor (beta chain) is from a study of cytomegalovirus exposure and HLA in healthy donors. This clone appeared a few times. The target antigen is unknown. Primers: 60 Vbeta forward and 13 Jbeta reverse. The protocol was immunoSEQ multiplex PCR, while the TCRdb copy is restricted to in-frame clones and leaves out a portion. The table lists about 140,000 clones, 60% to 80% of them singletons. The ends lost 3 bases at V and 7 bases at J; junction bases unmatched: 4. This CDR3 region has 12 residues. The germline gives CDR1 SQVTM, CDR2 ANQGSEA. Overall study results and limits: Later analysis identified several of the most significant clusters that appeared linked to common viral pathogens.

Material for sequencing was PBMCs. The receptor was isolated from a woman aged 45-59 years in good health and CMV-seronegative. This sequence joins TRBV29-1 and TRBJ1-2, with 8 bases matching TRBD1. This chain's CDR3 is CSVDQGAGGYTF. CDR3 nucleotides: TGCAGCGTTGATCAGGGGGCGGGTGGCTACACCTTC.